This TCR beta chain emerged from a study of cytomegalovirus exposure and HLA in healthy donors. Overall study results and limits: A later analysis showed HLA-associated TCR beta chains outstripping equally common others in clonal expansion.

This CDR3 contains 13 residues. CDR1 is MNHNS and CDR2 is SASEGT in the germline V gene. V shed 6 bases and J shed 1 base, with 9 bases lying between them. Comments on this clone: Its antigen is currently unknown.

The PCR ran on 60 Vbeta and 13 Jbeta primers. In the study's own analysis: Unique TCR beta chains numbered 60 million to 100 million in a later analysis, with about 11 million shared. Sequencing was performed with immunoSEQ multiplex PCR; in TCRdb, only in-frame clones are kept and a portion is missing. The D gene and trimming were derived from the DNA, and the V and J assignments and clone size from that table. The sample consists of 95,000 to 110,000 clones, around 67% of them appearing once. The chain is built from TRBV6-1 and TRBJ2-5, with D perhaps matching TRBD2 (6 bases). The source is a woman in her forties or fifties in good health and CMV-seronegative. The sequenced sample consisted of PBMCs. CDR3 DNA sequence: TGTGCCAGCAGGGGACTCTCCCAAGAGACCCAGTACTTC. The encoded protein is CASRGLSQETQYF.